This TCR beta chain was retrieved from a study of cytomegalovirus exposure and HLA in healthy donors. The sample holds a few counts of this clone. Its specificity is unknown. PCR used 60 Vbeta primers and 13 Jbeta primers. Clones were read by immunoSEQ multiplex PCR, and TCRdb kept only the in-frame ones, dropping some. The data hold approximately 220,000 clones, with approximately 88% observed a single time. Per germline, CDR1 MNHNS and CDR2 SASEGT. The germline V and J ends were trimmed by 2 bases and 6 bases, with 7 bases remaining between them. The CDR3 length is 13 residues. Study results and caveats: A few CMV-associated chains proved CMV antigen-specific in vitro.

This chain links TRBV6-1 with TRBJ1-4; no clear D gene. Material: PBMCs. The TCR comes from a boy aged 2 to 10 in good health and CMV-seronegative. The CDR3 DNA follows: TGTGCCAGCAGTGAATACGCGGATGAAAAACTGTTTTTT. Translated, it gives CASSEYADEKLFF.